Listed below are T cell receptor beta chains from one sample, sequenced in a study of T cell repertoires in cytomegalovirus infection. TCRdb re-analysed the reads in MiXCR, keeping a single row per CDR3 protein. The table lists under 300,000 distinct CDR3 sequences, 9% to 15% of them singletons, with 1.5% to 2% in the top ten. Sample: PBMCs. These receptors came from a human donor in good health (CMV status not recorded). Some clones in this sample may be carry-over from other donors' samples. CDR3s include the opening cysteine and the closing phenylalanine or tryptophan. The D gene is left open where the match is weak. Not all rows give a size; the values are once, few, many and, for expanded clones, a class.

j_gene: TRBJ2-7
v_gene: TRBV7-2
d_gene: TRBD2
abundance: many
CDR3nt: TGTGCCAGCAGCCCCGTTAGCGGGAGGGGTCCTCGCTACGAGCAGTACTTC
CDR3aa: CASSPVSGRGPRYEQYF

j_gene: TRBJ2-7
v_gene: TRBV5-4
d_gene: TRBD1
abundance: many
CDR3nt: TGTGCCAGCAGCTTGGGACAGGGGAAGGTCGAGCAGTACTTC
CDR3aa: CASSLGQGKVEQYF

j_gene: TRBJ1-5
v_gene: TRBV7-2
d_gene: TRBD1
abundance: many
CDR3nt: TGTGCCAGCAGCTTAGTTGTGACAGGGGTTGGTCAGCCCCAGCATTTT
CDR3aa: CASSLVVTGVGQPQHF

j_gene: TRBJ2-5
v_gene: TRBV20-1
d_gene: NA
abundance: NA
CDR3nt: TGCAGTGCCCCGAGGGGGGGGACCCAAGAGACCCAGTACTTC
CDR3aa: CSAPRGGTQETQYF

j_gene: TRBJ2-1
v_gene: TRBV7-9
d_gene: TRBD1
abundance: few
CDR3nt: TGTGCCAGCAGCTTAGAACCGGGACAGGGAATGAATGAGCAGTTCTTC
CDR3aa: CASSLEPGQGMNEQFF

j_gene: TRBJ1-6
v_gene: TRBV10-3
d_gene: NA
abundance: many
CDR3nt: TGTGCCATCAGTGAGGGACCGAACGGAAATTCACCCCTCCACTTT
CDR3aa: CAISEGPNGNSPLHF

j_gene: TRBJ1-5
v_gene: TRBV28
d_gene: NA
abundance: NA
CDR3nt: TGTGCCAGCAGCCTCCCCAGGGGGCCCCAGCATTTT
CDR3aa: CASSLPRGPQHF

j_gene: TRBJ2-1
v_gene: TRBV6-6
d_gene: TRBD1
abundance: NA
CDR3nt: TGTGCCAGCATCCCCAGACAGGGGAGCGGAAATGAGCAGTTCTTC
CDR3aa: CASIPRQGSGNEQFF

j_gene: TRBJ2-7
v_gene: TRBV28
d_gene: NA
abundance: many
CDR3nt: TGTGCCAGCAGGGGGGGGGCGACGGGCTACTACGAGCAGTACTTC
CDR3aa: CASRGGATGYYEQYF

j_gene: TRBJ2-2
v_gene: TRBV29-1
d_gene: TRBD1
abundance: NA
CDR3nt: TGCAGCGCCGATATGACAGGGGGGATCGGGGAGCTGTTTTTT
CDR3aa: CSADMTGGIGELFF

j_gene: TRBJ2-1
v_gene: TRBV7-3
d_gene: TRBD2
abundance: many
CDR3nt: TGTGCCAGCAGTTTAGGGCCTAGCGGGAGTTCCCATGAGCAGTTCTTC
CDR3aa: CASSLGPSGSSHEQFF

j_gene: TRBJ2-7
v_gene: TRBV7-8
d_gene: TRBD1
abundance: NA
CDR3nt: TGTGCCAGCAGCTTAGCCCTTGGGACAGGGATCTCCTACGAGCAGTACTTC
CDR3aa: CASSLALGTGISYEQYF

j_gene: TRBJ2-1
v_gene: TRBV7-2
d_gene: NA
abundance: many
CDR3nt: TGTGCCAGCAGCTTAACAGGCCTAAGCTCCTACAATGAGCAGTTCTTC
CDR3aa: CASSLTGLSSYNEQFF

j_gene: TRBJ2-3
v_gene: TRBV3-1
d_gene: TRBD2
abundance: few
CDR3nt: TGTGCCAGCAGCCAAGTCCTAGCGGGCGCCGATACGCAGTATTTT
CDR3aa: CASSQVLAGADTQYF

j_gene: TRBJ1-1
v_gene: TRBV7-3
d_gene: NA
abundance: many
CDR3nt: TGTGCCAGCAGCTTAATCGGGATGAACACTGAAGCTTTCTTT
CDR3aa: CASSLIGMNTEAFF

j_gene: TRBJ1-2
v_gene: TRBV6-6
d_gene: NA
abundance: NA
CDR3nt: TGTGCCACCCGTAATTCAGGTGTATCTAACTATGGCTACACCTTC
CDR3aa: CATRNSGVSNYGYTF

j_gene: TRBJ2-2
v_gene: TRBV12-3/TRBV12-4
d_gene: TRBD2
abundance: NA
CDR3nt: TGTGCCAGCAGAGAGATTCTAGCGGGGGCCCGGGGCACCGGGGAGCTGTTTTTT
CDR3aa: CASREILAGARGTGELFF

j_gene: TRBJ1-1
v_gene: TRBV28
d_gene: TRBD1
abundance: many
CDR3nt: TGTGCCAGCGAGGACAGGGCCACTGAAGCTTTCTTT
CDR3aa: CASEDRATEAFF

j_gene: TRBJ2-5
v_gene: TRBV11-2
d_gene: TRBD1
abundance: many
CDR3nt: TGTGCCAGCAGCTTAGCCGGGACAGGGGGCCAGACCCAGTACTTC
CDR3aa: CASSLAGTGGQTQYF

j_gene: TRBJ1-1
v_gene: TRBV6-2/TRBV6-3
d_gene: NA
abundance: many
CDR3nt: TGTGCCAGCAGTCTACAGGGAGCCACTGAAGCTTTCTTT
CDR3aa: CASSLQGATEAFF

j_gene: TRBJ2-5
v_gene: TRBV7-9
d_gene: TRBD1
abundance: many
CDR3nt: TGTGCCAGCAGCGACATGGGACAGGGCCAAGAGACCCAGTACTTC
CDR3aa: CASSDMGQGQETQYF

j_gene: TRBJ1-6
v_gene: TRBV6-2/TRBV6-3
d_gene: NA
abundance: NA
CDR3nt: TGTGCCAGCAGTTACGAGGACTCGAACCTTAATTCACCCCTCCACTTT
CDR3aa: CASSYEDSNLNSPLHF

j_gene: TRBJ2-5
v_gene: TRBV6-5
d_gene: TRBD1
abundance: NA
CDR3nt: TGTGCCAGCAGCCAGGGGGTAGGGGCCCAGTACTTC
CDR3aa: CASSQGVGAQYF

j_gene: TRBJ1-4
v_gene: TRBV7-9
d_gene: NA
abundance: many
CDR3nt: TGTGCCAGCAGCTTAGAGGAACCACATGAAAAACTGTTTTTT
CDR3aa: CASSLEEPHEKLFF

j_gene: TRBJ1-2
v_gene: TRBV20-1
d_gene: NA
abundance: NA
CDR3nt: TGCAGTGCTAGGCTAGGGGATACGGGGACCTTC
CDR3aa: CSARLGDTGTF

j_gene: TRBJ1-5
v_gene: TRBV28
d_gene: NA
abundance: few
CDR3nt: TGTGCCAGCAGCCTGCGGACGCAGCCTAATCAGCCCCAGCATTTT
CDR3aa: CASSLRTQPNQPQHF

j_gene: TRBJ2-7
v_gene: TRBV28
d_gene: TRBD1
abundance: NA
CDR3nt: TGTGCCAGCAGTTTAGTCCCCACAGGGGGCTACGAGCAGTACTTC
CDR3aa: CASSLVPTGGYEQYF

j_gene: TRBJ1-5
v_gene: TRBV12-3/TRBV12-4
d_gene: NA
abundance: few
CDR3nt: TGTGCCAGCAGTTTAGACAGTGCGAACAATCAGCCCCAGCATTTT
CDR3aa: CASSLDSANNQPQHF

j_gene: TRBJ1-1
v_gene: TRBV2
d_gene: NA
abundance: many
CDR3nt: TGTGCCAGCCTAAGATCGGCATCGGGCACTGAAGCTTTCTTT
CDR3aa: CASLRSASGTEAFF

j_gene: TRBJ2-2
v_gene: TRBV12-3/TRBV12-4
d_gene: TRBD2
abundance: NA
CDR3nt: TGTGCCAGCAGGTCTAGCGGCCCGAACACCGGGGAGCTGTTTTTT
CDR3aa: CASRSSGPNTGELFF

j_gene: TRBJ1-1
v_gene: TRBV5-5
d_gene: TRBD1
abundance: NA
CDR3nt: TGTGCCAGCAGCCTGCAAACAGGGGGCACTGAAGCTTTCTTT
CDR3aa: CASSLQTGGTEAFF

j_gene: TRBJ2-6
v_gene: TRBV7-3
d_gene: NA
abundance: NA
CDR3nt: TGTGCCAGCAGGCTACTTGGGGCCAACGTCCTGACTTTC
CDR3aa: CASRLLGANVLTF

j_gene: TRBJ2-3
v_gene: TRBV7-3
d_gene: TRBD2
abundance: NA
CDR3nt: TGTGCCAGCAGCTTATACGGCGGGGGAAGCACAGATACGCAGTATTTT
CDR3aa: CASSLYGGGSTDTQYF

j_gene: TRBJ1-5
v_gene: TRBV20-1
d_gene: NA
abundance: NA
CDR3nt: TGCAGTGCCCAGGGCGGCAATCAGCCCCAGCATTTT
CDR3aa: CSAQGGNQPQHF

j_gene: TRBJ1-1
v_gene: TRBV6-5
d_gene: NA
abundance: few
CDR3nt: TGTGCCAGCAGTTTCCGGGGGGCCAACACTGAAGCTTTCTTT
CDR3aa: CASSFRGANTEAFF

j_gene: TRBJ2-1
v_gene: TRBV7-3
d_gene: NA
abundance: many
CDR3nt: TGTGCCAGCAGCTTAAATGAGGGGGGTGAGCAGTTCTTC
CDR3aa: CASSLNEGGEQFF

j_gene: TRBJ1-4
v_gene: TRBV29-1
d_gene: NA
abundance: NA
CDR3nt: TGCAGCGCCTCACCCGGCTATAATGAAAAACTGTTTTTT
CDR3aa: CSASPGYNEKLFF

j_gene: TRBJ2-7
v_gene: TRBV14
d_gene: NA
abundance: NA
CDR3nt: TGTGCCAGCAGCCACATCTCCGGGACGCCATACGAGCAGTACTTC
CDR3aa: CASSHISGTPYEQYF

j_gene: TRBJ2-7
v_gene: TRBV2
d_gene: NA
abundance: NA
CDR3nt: TGTGCCAGCAGTGTCCCCGACACCTACGAGCAGTACTTC
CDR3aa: CASSVPDTYEQYF